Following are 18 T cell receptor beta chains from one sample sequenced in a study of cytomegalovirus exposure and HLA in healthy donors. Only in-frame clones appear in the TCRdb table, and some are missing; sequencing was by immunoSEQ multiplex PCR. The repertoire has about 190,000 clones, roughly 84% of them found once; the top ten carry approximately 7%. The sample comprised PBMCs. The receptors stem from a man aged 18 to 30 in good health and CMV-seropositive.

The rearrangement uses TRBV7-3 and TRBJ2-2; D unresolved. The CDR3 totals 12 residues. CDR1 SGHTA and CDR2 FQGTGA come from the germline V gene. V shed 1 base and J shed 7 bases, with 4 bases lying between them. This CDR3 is CASSLIRGELFF. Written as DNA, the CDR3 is TGTGCCAGCAGCTTAATTCGCGGGGAGCTGTTTTTT.

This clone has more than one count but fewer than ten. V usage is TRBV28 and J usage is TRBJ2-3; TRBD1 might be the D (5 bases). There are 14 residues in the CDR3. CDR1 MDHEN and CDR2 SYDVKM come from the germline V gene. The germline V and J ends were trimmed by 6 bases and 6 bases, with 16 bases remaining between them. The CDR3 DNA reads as TGTGCCAGCAGCCTAGGACAATCCCGGGATACGCAGTATTTT. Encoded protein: CASSLGQSRDTQYF.

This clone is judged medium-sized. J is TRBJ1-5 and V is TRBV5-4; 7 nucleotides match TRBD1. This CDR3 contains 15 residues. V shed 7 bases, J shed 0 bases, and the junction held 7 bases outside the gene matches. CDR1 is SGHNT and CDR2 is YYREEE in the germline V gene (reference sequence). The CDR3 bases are TGTGCCAGCTCCCTTACAGGGGATAGCAATCAGCCCCAGCATTTT. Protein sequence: CASSLTGDSNQPQHF.

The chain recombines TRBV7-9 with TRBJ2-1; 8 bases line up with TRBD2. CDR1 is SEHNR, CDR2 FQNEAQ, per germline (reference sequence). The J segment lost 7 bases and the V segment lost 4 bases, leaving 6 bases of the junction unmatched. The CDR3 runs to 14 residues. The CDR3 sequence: CASSSTSGGNEQFF. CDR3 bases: TGTGCCAGCAGCTCAACTAGCGGAGGGAATGAGCAGTTCTTC.

CDR3: CASSPPSGIYEQYF. The DNA for the CDR3 is TGTGCCAGCTCACCACCTAGCGGGATCTACGAGCAGTACTTC. V is TRBV18 and J is TRBJ2-7; 8 bases align to TRBD2. Germline CDR1 reads KGHSH; CDR2 reads LQKENI. The CDR3 extends over 14 amino acids. V lost 0 bases, J lost 3 bases, and 1 base stayed unmatched. The complete variable domain, with remaining parts taken from reference TRBV18 and TRBJ2-7, reads NAGVMQNPRHLVRRRGQEARLRCSPMKGHSHVYWYRQLPEEGLKFMVYLQKENIIDESGMPKERFSAEFPKEGPSILRIQQVVRGDSAAYFCASSPPSGIYEQYFGPGTRLTVT.

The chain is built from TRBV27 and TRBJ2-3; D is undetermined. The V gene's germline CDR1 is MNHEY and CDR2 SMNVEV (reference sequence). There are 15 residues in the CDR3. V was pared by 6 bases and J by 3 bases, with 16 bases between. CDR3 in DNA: TGTGCCAGCAGCAAAAAAAATGCAGCGACAGATACGCAGTATTTT. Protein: CASSKKNAATDTQYF.

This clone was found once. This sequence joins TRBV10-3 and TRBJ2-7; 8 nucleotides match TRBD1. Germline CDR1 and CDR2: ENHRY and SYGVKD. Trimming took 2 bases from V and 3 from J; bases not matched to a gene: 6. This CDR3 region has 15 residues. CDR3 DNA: TGTGCCATCAGTGAGCCCGACAGGGGAGGCTACGAGCAGTACTTC. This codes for CAISEPDRGGYEQYF.

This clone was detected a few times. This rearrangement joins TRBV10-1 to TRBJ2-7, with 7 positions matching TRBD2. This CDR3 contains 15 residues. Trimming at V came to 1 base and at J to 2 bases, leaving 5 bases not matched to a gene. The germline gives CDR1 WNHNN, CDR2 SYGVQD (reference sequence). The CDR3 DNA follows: TGCGCCAGCAGTGAGTGGGGGGAGGGGACCTACGAGCAGTACTTC. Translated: CASSEWGEGTYEQYF.

Here the CDR3 DNA reads TGTGCCAGCAGCCCCTGGGGGGAAGCCAAAAACATTCAGTACTTC. This encodes CASSPWGEAKNIQYF. The chain recombines TRBV7-2 with TRBJ2-4, with D perhaps matching TRBD2 (6 bases). This CDR3 region has 15 residues. Trimming stripped 5 bases from V and 0 bases from J, with 11 bases between. CDR1 and CDR2 (germline): SGHTA, FQGNSA.

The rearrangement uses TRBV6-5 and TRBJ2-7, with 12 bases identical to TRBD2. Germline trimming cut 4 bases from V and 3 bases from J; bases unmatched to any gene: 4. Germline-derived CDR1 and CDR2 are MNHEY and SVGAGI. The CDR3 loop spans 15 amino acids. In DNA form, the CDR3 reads TGTGCCAGCAGTTCACCGACTAGCGGGAGCTACGAGCAGTACTTC. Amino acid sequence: CASSSPTSGSYEQYF.

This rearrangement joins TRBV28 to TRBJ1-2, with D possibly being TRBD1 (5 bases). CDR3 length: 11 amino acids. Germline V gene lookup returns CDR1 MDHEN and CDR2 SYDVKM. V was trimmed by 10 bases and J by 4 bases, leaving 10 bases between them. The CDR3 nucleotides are TGTGCCACGCAGGGCATCTATGGCTACACCTTC. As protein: CATQGIYGYTF.

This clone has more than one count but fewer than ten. The chain's CDR3 is CASRPRTGKYQETQYF. The CDR3 nucleotides read TGTGCCAGCAGACCCCGGACAGGGAAGTACCAAGAGACCCAGTACTTC. V usage is TRBV7-9 and J usage is TRBJ2-5, with 8 bases aligning to TRBD1. Germline CDR1 is SEHNR and CDR2 is FQNEAQ (reference sequence). This CDR3 is built from 16 residues. With 6 bases clipped from V and 0 bases from J, the junction kept 9 bases outside the gene matches.

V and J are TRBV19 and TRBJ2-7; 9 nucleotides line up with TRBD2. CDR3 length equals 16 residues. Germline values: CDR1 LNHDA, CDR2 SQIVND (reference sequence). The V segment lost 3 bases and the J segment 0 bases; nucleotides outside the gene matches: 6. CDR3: CASSIGASGISYEQYF. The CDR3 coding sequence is TGTGCCAGTAGTATTGGGGCTAGCGGGATCTCCTACGAGCAGTACTTC.

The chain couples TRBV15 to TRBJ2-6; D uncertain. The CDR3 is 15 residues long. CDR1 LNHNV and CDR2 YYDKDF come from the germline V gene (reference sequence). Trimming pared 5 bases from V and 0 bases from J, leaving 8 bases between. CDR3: CATSLPGSGANVLTF. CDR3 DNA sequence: TGTGCCACCAGCCTTCCAGGCTCTGGGGCCAACGTCCTGACTTTC.

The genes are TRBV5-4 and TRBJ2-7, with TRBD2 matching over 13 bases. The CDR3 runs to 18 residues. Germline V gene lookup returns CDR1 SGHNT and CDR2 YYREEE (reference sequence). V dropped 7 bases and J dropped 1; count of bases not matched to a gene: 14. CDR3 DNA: TGTGCCAGCTGCACCCCGGGACTAGCGGGAAGTGAGTCCTACGAGCAGTACTTC. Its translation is CASCTPGLAGSESYEQYF.

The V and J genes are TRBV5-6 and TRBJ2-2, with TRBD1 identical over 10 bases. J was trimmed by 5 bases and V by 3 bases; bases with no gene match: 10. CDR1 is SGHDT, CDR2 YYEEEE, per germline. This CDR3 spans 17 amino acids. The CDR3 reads CASSSTSGTGETGELFF. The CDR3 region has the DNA TGTGCCAGCAGCTCGACGTCCGGGACAGGGGAAACCGGGGAGCTGTTTTTT.

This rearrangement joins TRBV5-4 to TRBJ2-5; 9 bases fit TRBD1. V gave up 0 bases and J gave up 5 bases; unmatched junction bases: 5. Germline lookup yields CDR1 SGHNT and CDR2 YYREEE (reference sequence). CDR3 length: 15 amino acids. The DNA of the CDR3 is TGTGCCAGCAGCTTGGTGGAGACAGGGGGGGAGACCCAGTACTTC. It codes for CASSLVETGGETQYF. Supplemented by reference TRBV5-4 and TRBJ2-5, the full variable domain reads ETGVTQSPTHLIKTRGQQVTLRCSSQSGHNTVSWYQQALGQGPQFIFQYYREEENGRGNFPPRFSGLQFPNYSSELNVNALELDDSALYLCASSLVETGGETQYFGPGTRLLVL.

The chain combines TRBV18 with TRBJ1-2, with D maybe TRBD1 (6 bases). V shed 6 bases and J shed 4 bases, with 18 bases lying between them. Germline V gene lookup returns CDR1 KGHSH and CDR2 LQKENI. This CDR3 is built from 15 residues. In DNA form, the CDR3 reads TGTGCCAGCTCTCCGGACCCCCAGGACAGCTATGGCTACACCTTC. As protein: CASSPDPQDSYGYTF.